Listed below are T cell receptor beta chains from one sample, sequenced in a study of response to subunit inactivated influenza vaccine. Using its own MiXCR run on the RT-PCR reads, TCRdb lists one record per CDR3 protein. The profile shows approximately 500,000 distinct CDR3 sequences, roughly 15% of them singletons. Sequences were derived from PBMCs from blood, sampled approximately 12 days after vaccination. The origin of the receptors is a middle-aged man who received an inactivated influenza vaccine. CDR3s include the opening cysteine and the closing phenylalanine or tryptophan. Fields, in order: clone size, V gene, D gene, J gene, CDR3 DNA, CDR3 protein. The D gene is left open where the match is weak. Rows may omit the clone size; those that give it use once, few, many or a size class.

>few|TRBV6-1|TRBD1|TRBJ1-2
TGTGCCAGCCGACTAAACCGGGACAGGTTTGGGGGCTACACCTTC
CASRLNRDRFGGYTF
>.|TRBV7-9|TRBD1|TRBJ2-7
TGTACCAGCAGCCCCCTACAGGGGGCCTACGAGCAGTACTTC
CTSSPLQGAYEQYF
>few|TRBV28|TRBD2|TRBJ2-2
TGTGCCAGCAGTTTATCAGCTAGCGGGAGGGGCGGGGAGCTGTTTTTT
CASSLSASGRGGELFF
>.|TRBV28|TRBD1|TRBJ1-2
TGTGCCAGCAGTTTAGGACAGGGGGCAGTTTATGGCTACACCTTC
CASSLGQGAVYGYTF
>.|TRBV7-8|.|TRBJ2-7
TGTGCCAGCAGCCCGGAAGGTGGTCCCTACGAGCAGTACTTC
CASSPEGGPYEQYF
>few|TRBV12-3/TRBV12-4|.|TRBJ1-1
TGTGCCAGCAGTCCTGCGGGGACGGGCACTGAAGCTTTCTTT
CASSPAGTGTEAFF
>few|TRBV10-3|TRBD1|TRBJ1-6
TGTGCCATCTCCGGGACAGCTAATAATTCACCCCTCCACTTT
CAISGTANNSPLHF
>.|TRBV6-2/TRBV6-3|.|TRBJ2-7
TGTGCCAGCAGTTACTCCCAGCGGAGTAGCTACGAGCAGTACTTC
CASSYSQRSSYEQYF
>few|TRBV30|.|TRBJ2-5
TGTGCCTGGAAGGGTCTGGGCTTTCTTGAGACCCAGTACTTC
CAWKGLGFLETQYF
>few|TRBV29-1|TRBD2|TRBJ2-5
TGCAGCGTTGAAGACTACCGGGGACTAGCGGGCTATGGGTTCGAGACCCAGTACTTC
CSVEDYRGLAGYGFETQYF
>many|TRBV12-3/TRBV12-4|.|TRBJ2-2
TGTGCCAGCAGGTACAACACCGGGGAGCTGTTTTTT
CASRYNTGELFF
>few|TRBV7-8|.|TRBJ2-1
TGTGCCAGCAGCTTAACTCCCATCTCCTACAATGAGCAGTTCTTC
CASSLTPISYNEQFF
>few|TRBV15|TRBD2|TRBJ2-1
TGTGCCACCAGCAGCCGGACTAGGGGCAATGAGCAGTTCTTC
CATSSRTRGNEQFF
>many|TRBV3-1|.|TRBJ2-7
TGTGCCAGCAGCCAGACAGTCTCCTACGAGCAGTACTTC
CASSQTVSYEQYF
>.|TRBV5-4|.|TRBJ2-5
TGTGCCAGCAGCTTGGGCCGAGCTCCCGAGACCCAGTACTTC
CASSLGRAPETQYF
>few|TRBV11-2|.|TRBJ2-3
TGTGCCAGCAGCTTCTCGGACAGACCCACAGATACGCAGTATTTT
CASSFSDRPTDTQYF
>many|TRBV6-7|.|TRBJ1-6
TGTGCCAGCAGTTCCCCGGGCAGAAGTTATTATTCACCCCTCCACTTT
CASSSPGRSYYSPLHF
>.|TRBV6-2/TRBV6-3|TRBD1|TRBJ2-7
TGTGCCAGCAGCCAGAGGACAGGCTCCTCAAACGAGCAGTACTTC
CASSQRTGSSNEQYF
>few|TRBV9|.|TRBJ2-1
TGTGCCAGCAGCGTAGCGGGAGACAGGTTCTACAATGAGCAGTTCTTC
CASSVAGDRFYNEQFF
>.|TRBV20-1|.|TRBJ2-2
TGCAGTGCTAGAGTAGGGGCAAGCGGGGAGCTGTTTTTT
CSARVGASGELFF
>.|TRBV7-2|TRBD1|TRBJ2-2
TGTGCCAGCAGCTTGACAGGGTTCACCGGGGAGCTGTTTTTT
CASSLTGFTGELFF
>few|TRBV29-1|TRBD1|TRBJ1-4
TGCAGCGTTGATCCGGGACAGGGAGGTGAAAAACTGTTTTTT
CSVDPGQGGEKLFF
>few|TRBV20-1|.|TRBJ1-1
TGCAGTGCTAGAACGGAGAACACTGAAGCTTTCTTT
CSARTENTEAFF
>.|TRBV24-1|.|TRBJ1-1
TGTGCCACCAGTGCGGCGGGGGAGGGGAGAACTGAAGCTTTCTTT
CATSAAGEGRTEAFF
>.|TRBV5-1|.|TRBJ2-2
TGCGCCAGCAGCTTGGAATTGATACCGAACACCGGGGAGCTGTTTTTT
CASSLELIPNTGELFF
>.|TRBV6-2/TRBV6-3|.|TRBJ1-3
TGTGCCAGCAGTCCACCAGCCTCTGGAAACACCATATATTTT
CASSPPASGNTIYF
>.|TRBV20-1|.|TRBJ1-5
TGCAGTGCTAGCAGCGCCGAGGGGACCTCGCGGGGTCAGCCCCAGCATTTT
CSASSAEGTSRGQPQHF
>.|TRBV20-1|.|TRBJ2-7
TGCAGTGCTAGCTCTGCTAGCGACCCCTCCTACGAGCAGTACTTC
CSASSASDPSYEQYF
>.|TRBV20-1|TRBD1|TRBJ2-7
TGCAGTGCCTCTCGGACAGGGGGCGTCTACGAGCAGTACTTC
CSASRTGGVYEQYF
>.|TRBV5-1|.|TRBJ2-3
TGCGCCAGCAGCCTTCCCCCCCAACTGGGACTGAGGAATAGTACGCAGTATTTT
CASSLPPQLGLRNSTQYF
>few|TRBV28|.|TRBJ2-3
TGTGCCAGCAGTCCTCCGGGACTTCTTAGCACAGATACGCAGTATTTT
CASSPPGLLSTDTQYF
>.|TRBV12-3/TRBV12-4|TRBD2|TRBJ2-1
TGTGCCAGCAGTTTGGCTAGCGGGAGTTATGAGCAGTTCTTC
CASSLASGSYEQFF
>.|TRBV7-9|TRBD1|TRBJ2-7
TGTGCCAGCAGCTTACCCGACAGGGGCCTCGAGCAGTACTTC
CASSLPDRGLEQYF
>.|TRBV9|.|TRBJ1-3
TGTGCCAGCAGCGTATTAGGGGGTCCGGGAAACACCATATATTTT
CASSVLGGPGNTIYF
>many|TRBV7-2|TRBD2|TRBJ2-5
TGTGCCAGCAGCCAGGGGACTAGCCAAATAACCCAGTACTTC
CASSQGTSQITQYF
>few|TRBV6-2/TRBV6-3|.|TRBJ1-5
TGTGCCAGCGGTAAACATCGGGATAATCAGCCCCAGCATTTT
CASGKHRDNQPQHF
>.|TRBV6-1|.|TRBJ2-3
TGTGCCAGCATGCGTAGGTCTGGCACAGATACGCAGTATTTT
CASMRRSGTDTQYF
>.|TRBV12-3/TRBV12-4|.|TRBJ1-5
TGTGCCAGCAGTTTATGGGCAGGGAGCAATCAGCCCCAGCATTTT
CASSLWAGSNQPQHF
>few|TRBV5-1|TRBD1|TRBJ2-2
TGCGCCACCCGGGACAGCACGAACACCGGGGAGCTGTTTTTT
CATRDSTNTGELFF
>many|TRBV6-2/TRBV6-3|TRBD1|TRBJ2-1
TGTGCCAGCAGGATGACAGGGGGGGGGGCCCACAATGAGCAGTTCTTC
CASRMTGGGAHNEQFF
>many|TRBV6-5|.|TRBJ2-1
TGTGCCAGCAGTTACCCACTAGAAAGCAATGAGCAGTTCTTC
CASSYPLESNEQFF
>few|TRBV7-9|TRBD2|TRBJ2-1
TGTGCCAGCAGCTTGAGCGGGGGGATCTCCTACAATGAGCAGTTCTTC
CASSLSGGISYNEQFF
>.|TRBV7-9|.|TRBJ2-1
TGTGCCAGCAGCTTAGAGGGCAGCCACCAGTTCTTC
CASSLEGSHQFF
>few|TRBV24-1|TRBD1|TRBJ2-2
TGTGCCACCAGGGACAGGGGATACACCGGGGAGCTGTTTTTT
CATRDRGYTGELFF
>.|TRBV14|.|TRBJ2-7
TGTGCCAGCAGCCAGAGGCGGCAGGGAGGCTACGAGCAGTACTTC
CASSQRRQGGYEQYF
>many|TRBV4-3|TRBD2|TRBJ2-1
TGCGCCAGCAGCCAAGACCTAGGGCTAGCGGGTACAAGGATTCAGGATGAGCAGTTCTTC
CASSQDLGLAGTRIQDEQFF
>once|TRBV6-1|.|TRBJ2-1
TGTGCCAGCATCGCGCATCCCAGCTCCTACAATGAGCAGTTCTTC
CASIAHPSSYNEQFF
>few|TRBV10-2|.|TRBJ2-5
TGCGCCAGCAGTGAGAGGGGGATGGAGACCCAGTACTTC
CASSERGMETQYF
>many|TRBV5-1|TRBD1|TRBJ1-1
TGCGCCAGCAGCCCTCTCGGACAGGGGAATGCGAGGACTGAAGCTTTCTTT
CASSPLGQGNARTEAFF
>.|TRBV28|.|TRBJ1-1
TGTGCCAGCAGTACGGACAGACCGGGTTTATTT
CASSTDRPGLF
>few|TRBV4-3|.|TRBJ1-2
TGCGCCAGCAGCCAAGACGGGGGGAGCCGAGGCTACACCTTC
CASSQDGGSRGYTF
>.|TRBV6-1|TRBD1|TRBJ2-5
TGTGCCAGCAGCTCCTGGGGACAGGCCGGCCAAGAGACCCAGTACTTC
CASSSWGQAGQETQYF
>few|TRBV10-3|.|TRBJ1-5
TGTGCCATCAGTGAAACAGGGTACAGCAATCAGCCCCAGCATTTT
CAISETGYSNQPQHF
>many|TRBV7-9|.|TRBJ2-1
TGTGCCAGCAGCTTAATGGGTGGGATGGCCAATGAGCAGTTCTTC
CASSLMGGMANEQFF
>.|TRBV11-2|TRBD1|TRBJ2-7
TGTGCCAGCAGCTTAAGTGAGGGACAGGGCCCCTACGAGCAGTACTTC
CASSLSEGQGPYEQYF
>.|TRBV20-1|TRBD2|TRBJ2-1
TGCAGTGCTATAGTGGGCGGGAGGGGCTCCTACAATGAGCAGTTCTTC
CSAIVGGRGSYNEQFF
>.|TRBV10-3|.|TRBJ1-4
TGTGCCATCAGTGAGAGTGGGGGCGGAGAAAAACTGTTTTTT
CAISESGGGEKLFF